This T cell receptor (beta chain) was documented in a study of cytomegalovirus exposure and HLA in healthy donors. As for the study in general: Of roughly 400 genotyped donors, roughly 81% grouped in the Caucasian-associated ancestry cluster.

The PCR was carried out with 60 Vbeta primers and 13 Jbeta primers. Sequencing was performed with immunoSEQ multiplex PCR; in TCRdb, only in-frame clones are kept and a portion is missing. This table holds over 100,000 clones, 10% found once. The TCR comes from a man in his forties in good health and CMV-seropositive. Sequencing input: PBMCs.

CDR3 sequence reads: CASSVTGGTEAFF. CDR3 nucleotides: TGCGCCAGCAGTGTGACAGGGGGCACTGAAGCTTTCTTT. V usage is TRBV10-2 and J usage is TRBJ1-1, with 9 bases lining up with TRBD1. This CDR3 region has 13 residues. Germline V CDR1 and CDR2: WSHSY, SAAADI. Germline trimming cut 4 bases from V and 4 bases from J; bases unmatched to any gene: 1.